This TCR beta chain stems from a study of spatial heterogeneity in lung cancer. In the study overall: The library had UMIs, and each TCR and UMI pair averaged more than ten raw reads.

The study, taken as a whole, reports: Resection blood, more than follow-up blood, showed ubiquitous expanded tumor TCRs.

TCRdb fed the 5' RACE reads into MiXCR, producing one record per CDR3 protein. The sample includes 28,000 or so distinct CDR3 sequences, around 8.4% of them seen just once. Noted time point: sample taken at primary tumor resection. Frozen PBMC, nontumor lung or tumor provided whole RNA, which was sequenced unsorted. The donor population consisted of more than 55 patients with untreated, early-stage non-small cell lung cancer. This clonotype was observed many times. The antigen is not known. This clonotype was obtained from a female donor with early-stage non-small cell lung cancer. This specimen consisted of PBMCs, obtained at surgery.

CDR3 nucleotide sequence: TGTGCCAGCAGGTCTGTTGCAGGGACCCCGAACCAAGGCTACACCTTC. This codes for CASRSVAGTPNQGYTF. The rearrangement uses TRBV5-4 and TRBJ1-2; D possibly corresponds to TRBD1 (5 bases). V lost 5 bases and J 8 bases, leaving 25 bases between the germline ends. This CDR3 spans 16 amino acids. The germline V gene encodes CDR1 SGHNT and CDR2 YYREEE (reference sequence).